The present entry profiles one TCR beta chain with its context. CDR1 and CDR2 (germline): MNHEY, SVGAGI. The CDR3 extends over 12 amino acids. The germline V and J ends were trimmed by 5 bases and 7 bases, with 11 bases remaining between them. The data were taken from a study of T cell responses to AZD1222 COVID-19 vaccine. Sequenced by immunoSEQ multiplex PCR; TCRdb stores in-frame clones only, minus some. Here the sample spans about 82,000 clones, around 90% being singletons. The sequence came from an adult who received the AZD1222 COVID-19 vaccine. Here the sequenced sample was peripheral blood, taken 28 days after the second AZD1222 dose. This chain links TRBV6-5 with TRBJ1-2; D perhaps matches TRBD1 (5 bases). The CDR3 spells CASSRGSGGYTF. DNA of the CDR3: TGTGCCAGCAGTAGGGGATCGGGTGGCTACACCTTC.